The 11 T cell receptor beta chains below come from one sample, sequenced in a study of blood T cell repertoires in COVID-19 (dated by TCRdb to the early 2020s). The receptor library was made with the immunoSEQ multiplex PCR assay. TCRdb took this table from immuneACCESS and kept in-frame rearrangements with V and J called. Such tables lack part of the clones; where checked against another copy, unresolved V genes explain under half of the gap, and the rest is unexplained. This sample lists under 300,000 clones; around 90% were detected once. The biggest ten clones account for less than 2.5% of the sample. Sequenced input: peripheral blood. The receptor set was obtained from a man aged 50-60 years with acute or convalescent COVID-19.

The V call is TRBV5-1, the J call TRBJ2-3; TRBD1 matches at 7 bases. The trim removed 0 bases at V and 4 bases at J, leaving 2 bases unmatched. CDR3 length: 14 amino acids. The germline V gene has CDR1 SGHRS and CDR2 YFSETQ. The CDR3 bases are TGCGCCAGCAGCTTGGGACAGGGCGCAGATACGCAGTATTTT. It codes for CASSLGQGADTQYF.

The V gene is TRBV30, the J gene TRBJ1-1; tentative D call: TRBD1 (6 bases). The germline CDR1 and CDR2 sequences are GTSNPN and SVGIG (reference sequence). The ends were cut back, 4 bases at V and 4 bases at J, with 13 bases in the middle. This CDR3 has 13 amino acids. The CDR3 region is CAWIRGRVTEAFF. The CDR3 DNA is TGTGCCTGGATTAGGGGGAGGGTCACTGAAGCTTTCTTT.

The rearrangement uses TRBV19 and TRBJ2-2; 7 nucleotides match TRBD1. CDR3 length: 15 amino acids. V trimming: 7 bases; J trimming: 5 bases; junction bases outside the gene matches: 10. CDR1 is LNHDA and CDR2 is SQIVND in the germline V gene (reference sequence). The CDR3 DNA follows: TGTGCCAGTAATTTGGCAGGGGGTTTGACCGGGGAGCTGTTTTTT. Translation gives CASNLAGGLTGELFF.

This chain connects TRBV6-1 to TRBJ1-4, with 7 nucleotides matching TRBD1. CDR1 and CDR2 from the germline V gene are MNHNS and SASEGT. V was pared by 2 bases and J by 5 bases, with 11 bases of the junction left unmatched. The CDR3 is made up of 17 amino acids. This CDR3 reads CASSERDSGSINEKLFF. CDR3 nucleotide sequence: TGTGCCAGCAGTGAAAGGGACAGTGGGAGCATAAATGAAAAACTGTTTTTT.

CDR3 nucleotide sequence: TGTGCCAGCAGTTTAGAACAGGGTAGAGAGCAGTACTTC. It is translated as CASSLEQGREQYF. The V call is TRBV12-3 or TRBV12-4, the J call TRBJ2-7, with a tentative D call TRBD1 (6 bases). The CDR3 is 13 amino acids. V was trimmed by 1 base and J by 7 bases, leaving 11 bases between them.

This clone was detected only once. The chain uses TRBV11-2 and TRBJ1-5, with TRBD1 identical over 8 bases. Germline CDR1 SGHAT, CDR2 FQNNGV. With V trimmed by 5 bases and J by 6 bases, 6 bases remained unmatched. The CDR3 totals 14 residues. CDR3 bases: TGTGCCAGCAGCCTAGGACAGGGCCTTCAGCCCCAGCATTTT. Encoded protein: CASSLGQGLQPQHF.

V is TRBV3-1 (or the pseudogene TRBV3-2) and J is TRBJ2-7; 7 bases map to TRBD1. Germline lookup yields CDR1 LGHDT and CDR2 YNNKEL (reference sequence). J gave up 2 bases and V 5 bases, and 6 bases lay outside the gene matches. The CDR3 is 14 amino acids. The CDR3 is CASSGQTGPYEQYF. CDR3 DNA: TGTGCCAGCAGCGGCCAGACAGGGCCCTACGAGCAGTACTTC.

The chain recombines TRBV10-3 with TRBJ1-6; TRBD1 matches at 8 bases. CDR3 length equals 14 residues. CDR1 and CDR2 (germline): ENHRY, SYGVKD. J gave up 5 bases and V 8 bases, and 5 bases lay outside the gene matches. The CDR3 spells CAIGQGQNNSPLHF. CDR3 nucleotides: TGTGCCATCGGACAGGGCCAAAATAATTCACCCCTCCACTTT.

The chain combines TRBV20-1 with TRBJ2-3, with 7 bases lining up with TRBD2. This CDR3 is built from 14 residues. J was trimmed by 4 bases and V by 3 bases; bases with no gene match: 7. Germline V gene sequence: CDR1 DFQATT, CDR2 SNEGSKA (reference sequence). CDR3 DNA sequence: TGCAGTGCTAGTATCCGGGGGGACTCAGATACGCAGTATTTT. Amino acids: CSASIRGDSDTQYF.

This chain connects TRBV5-1 to TRBJ1-1; 8 bases fit TRBD1. This CDR3 comprises 15 residues. Germline loops: CDR1 SGHRS, CDR2 YFSETQ. J gave up 0 bases and V 4 bases, and 5 bases lay outside the gene matches. DNA of the CDR3: TGCGCCAGCAGCGGACCGGGACAGGTGAACACTGAAGCTTTCTTT. As protein: CASSGPGQVNTEAFF.

This clone was seen only once. The V and J genes are TRBV25-1 and TRBJ2-5, with D possibly matching TRBD2 (5 bases). The germline V gene encodes CDR1 MGHDK and CDR2 SYGVNS. Trimming stripped 4 bases from V and 5 bases from J, with 17 bases between. The CDR3 is 15 residues long. For the CDR3, the DNA is TGTGCCAGCAGTGGGAGGACGGCACTCGGGGAGACCCAGTACTTC. Translation gives CASSGRTALGETQYF. Filled out from reference TRBV25-1 and TRBJ2-5, the complete variable domain reads EADIYQTPRYLVIGTGKKITLECSQTMGHDKMYWYQQDPGMELHLIHYSYGVNSTEKGDLSSESTVSRIRTEHFPLTLESARPSHTSQYLCASSGRTALGETQYFGPGTRLLVL.